This T cell receptor (beta chain) was retrieved from a study of blood T cells in healthy people across ages (dated by TCRdb to between 2014 and 2016). Concerning the study at large: In model experiments, template switching captured about one uniquely barcoded TCR beta cDNA molecule for every two T cells. To track age-related changes in TCR beta repertoire diversity, the study relied on deep sequencing normalized with unique cDNA molecular identifiers. Four age groups were formed from the donors: young (average approximately 16 years), middle-aged (around 39), aged (roughly 59) and long-lived (about 80). To avoid experimental bias, donors of different ages were distributed randomly across sequencing lanes. Two additional independent replicas of 1 million unique cDNA reads from the same blood draw were analyzed for two donors (one aged 18 to 29 and one aged 80 or older). General findings and caveats noted by the study authors: Observed TCR beta diversity per million T cells fell roughly linearly with age, and a significant reduction was already apparent by age roughly 40. Compared with the aged group, the long-lived group had more naive CD4+ T cells, fewer expanded clones and increased TCR diversity, suggesting age selection. Observed TCR beta diversity correlated strongly with the percentage of naive T cells measured by flow cytometry. Total diversity estimates from one million sequenced T cells were considered lower bounds and underestimates. Conclusive comparison of naive and antigen-experienced compartments was prevented by the profiling of bulk unsorted PBMCs. The CMV infection status of donors was not known, potentially confounding age-related changes in expanded clonotypes.

This clonotype came up many times. What this receptor recognizes is not known. Per-nucleotide qualities are absent, and no much larger clonotype sits a single base away. Donors were approximately 42 systemically healthy Caucasian individuals from Russia aged roughly 6 to 90 years. Each donor gave ten milliliters of peripheral blood, drawn into EDTA-treated Vacutainer tubes. Ficoll-Paque density-gradient centrifugation was used to isolate PBMCs, with at least 7 million per sample. Trizol reagent was used to extract total RNA from PBMCs, with at least 6 micrograms per sample. For every donor, flow cytometry on a PBMC aliquot measured the percentage of naive CD45RAhigh/CD27high T cells. Libraries were prepared through 5' RACE. The listed sequencing device is Illumina HiSeq 2500. A second roughly 6 to 12 cycle PCR used a sample-barcoded 5' primer and a J-beta primer mix. Each TCR beta cDNA molecule received a unique molecular identifier from a template-switch 5' adaptor carrying 12 random nucleotides. Each sample yielded at least 3 million CDR3-containing paired-end reads. All of the RNA was converted into first-strand cDNA using the Mint cDNA synthesis kit, with a TRBC-specific oligonucleotide serving as the primer. All cDNA was treated with uracil-DNA glycosylase and then went through a first 18-cycle PCR with the universal primers M1SS and BC2_uni_R. On the authors' methods: Normalization of each sample was performed by random selection of 1 million high-quality reads, each carrying a distinct molecular identifier. Instead of being binned into consensus sequences, reads with shared molecular identifiers were discarded. CDR3 identification, clonotype clustering and error correction used MiTCR with a Q25 quality threshold and the strictest error-elimination algorithm. A nonparametric unseen species model using Euler transformation provided a lower-bound estimate of total TCR beta diversity. TCRdb trimmed public reads at Q25 via fastp, called clones via MiXCR and kept in-frame beta chains. One record per CDR3 amino acid sequence lists the most common genes and DNA. TCRdb, not the authors, supplied the V and J calls. Across this sample there are fewer than 1 million distinct CDR3 sequences, with 40% to 50% seen only once. The ten top clones hold about a fifth of the sample.

From its cysteine to its phenylalanine, the CDR3 spans 14 amino acids. The DNA shown is the 42-base CDR3, in frame from base 1. CDR1 SEHNR and CDR2 FQNEAQ were looked up in the germline V gene (reference sequence). The junction shows trimming of 0 bases on V and 2 bases on J, plus 7 bases between the germline ends. The sequenced material came from blood. The chain is encoded by TRBV7-9 joined to TRBJ1-2; the D segment could be TRBD1, given 5 matching bases. This sequence was found in a man in his fifties or sixties in good health. This receptor carries the CDR3 CASSLAGGNYGYTF. Read as DNA, the sequence is TGTGCCAGCAGCTTAGCGGGGGGGAACTATGGCTACACCTTC.